This TCR beta chain was identified during a study of OX40 agonist ivuxolimab in advanced cancers. Study-level points and caveats: The study found that CD8+ T cells averaged more expanded clones than CD4+.

The CDR3 runs to 15 residues. CDR1 is MNHNY, CDR2 SVGAGI, per germline (reference sequence). Deletions cut 4 bases from V and 7 bases from J, with 17 bases between. Clones were read by immunoSEQ multiplex PCR, and TCRdb kept only the in-frame ones, dropping some. Of around 56,000 clones detected, around 75% appear once; the ten largest clones hold roughly 1.2%. As to this clone: Its antigen is currently unknown.

The clonotype originates from an adult with an advanced solid tumor such as melanoma, head and neck, liver or kidney cancer. The chain has TRBV6-6 and TRBJ2-1; maybe TRBD2 (7 bases). The source was CD4+ or CD8+ T cells sorted from blood, collected in a trial of the OX40 agonist ivuxolimab. The DNA of the CDR3 is TGTGCCAGCAGTTTAGGGGGGGCAGAACGGAATGAGCAGTTCTTC. This translates into CASSLGGAERNEQFF.